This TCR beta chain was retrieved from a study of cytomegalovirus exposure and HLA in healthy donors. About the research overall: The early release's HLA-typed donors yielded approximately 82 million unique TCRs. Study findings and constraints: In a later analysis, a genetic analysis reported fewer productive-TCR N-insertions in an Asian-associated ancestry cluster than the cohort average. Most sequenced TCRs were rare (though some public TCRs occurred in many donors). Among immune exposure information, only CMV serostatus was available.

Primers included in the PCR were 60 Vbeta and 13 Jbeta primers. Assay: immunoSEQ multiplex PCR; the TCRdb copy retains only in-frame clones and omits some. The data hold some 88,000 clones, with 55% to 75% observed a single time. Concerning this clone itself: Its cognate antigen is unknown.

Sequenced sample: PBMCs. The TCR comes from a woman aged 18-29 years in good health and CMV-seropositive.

The CDR3 protein is CASSQDTGGVGKLFF. The CDR3 region has the DNA TGCGCCAGCAGCCAAGACACCGGGGGAGTCGGAAAACTGTTTTTT. The chain couples TRBV4-3 to TRBJ1-4; maybe TRBD1 (5 bases). Germline CDR1 LGHNA, CDR2 YSLEER. The CDR3 consists of 15 residues. V lost 0 bases and J 10 bases, leaving 15 bases between the germline ends.